This T cell receptor beta chain was observed in a study of breast tumors, draining lymph nodes, adjacent tissues. Whole-study results and caveats: Tumor TCR diversity was below lymph nodes but above nontumor tissue. Data fit most tumor T cells coming from lymph node, expanding in tumor.

This clonotype was found once. The antigen is unknown. One entry per CDR3 protein, called by TCRdb with MiXCR from the multiplex PCR reads. The sample has under 250,000 distinct CDR3 sequences, approximately 30% seen once. There are 14 residues in the CDR3. Germline loops: CDR1 LNHDA, CDR2 SQIVND (reference sequence). Losses at the gene ends were 2 bases for V and 4 bases for J; bases not matched to a gene: 4. The lymph nodes were axillary draining lymph nodes from breast cancer patients. The chain carries TRBV19 and TRBJ2-5; the match to TRBD2 covers 7 bases. Sequencing used axillary lymph node tissue. The clonotype originates from a female donor with breast cancer. Some clones in this sample may be carry-over from other donors' samples. The CDR3 loop reads CASSIPGGGETQYF. DNA of the CDR3: TGTGCCAGTAGTATACCGGGCGGGGGAGAGACCCAGTACTTC.